These 9 T cell receptor beta chains were sequenced from one sample in a study of radiotherapy plus CTLA-4 blockade in lung cancer. Profiling relied on immunoSEQ multiplex PCR, and the TCRdb table lists in-frame clones only, not all of them. The sample contains approximately 69,000 clones, about 80% of which appear only once. The sample consisted of peripheral blood, taken from a patient treated with radiotherapy plus ipilimumab. The receptor source for this set is a human donor with non-small cell lung cancer who had a complete response to radiotherapy plus ipilimumab.

The chain uses TRBV10-3 and TRBJ2-3, with 8 bases lining up with TRBD1. Germline trimming cut 4 bases from V and 3 bases from J; bases unmatched to any gene: 9. The CDR3 is 16 amino acids. Germline CDR1 and CDR2: ENHRY and SYGVKD. CDR3 coding DNA: TGTGCCATCAGTGTAAACCAGGGGGCGCGGACAGATACGCAGTATTTT. Protein sequence: CAISVNQGARTDTQYF.

This clone showed up many times. J is TRBJ2-5 and V is TRBV19; D not resolved. The CDR3 loop spans 15 amino acids. Germline CDR1 is LNHDA and CDR2 is SQIVND (reference sequence). V gave up 2 bases and J gave up 5 bases, with 15 bases separating them. In nucleotides, the CDR3 is TGTGCCAGTAGTATATCCCCAGGTCCCGTGGAGACCCAGTACTTC. This codes for CASSISPGPVETQYF.

This chain connects TRBV19 to TRBJ1-3, with unresolved D. The CDR3 runs to 13 residues. Germline CDR1 LNHDA, CDR2 SQIVND (reference sequence). V was pared by 3 bases and J by 1 base, with 4 bases between. The CDR3 loop reads CASSIGSGNTIYF. The CDR3 DNA reads as TGTGCCAGTAGTATTGGTTCTGGAAACACCATATATTTT. The full variable domain, with the rest looked up from reference TRBV19 and TRBJ1-3, is DGGITQSPKYLFRKEGQNVTLSCEQNLNHDAMYWYRQDPGQGLRLIYYSQIVNDFQKGDIAEGYSVSREKKESFPLTVTSAQKNPTAFYLCASSIGSGNTIYFGEGSWLTVV.

The chain has TRBV6-1 and TRBJ2-5; 10 bases are shared with TRBD2. V dropped 4 bases and J dropped 3; count of bases not matched to a gene: 11. This CDR3 spans 17 amino acids. The germline gives CDR1 MNHNS, CDR2 SASEGT. CDR3 sequence: CASSGQREGLLKETQYF. Here the CDR3 DNA reads TGTGCCAGCAGTGGTCAGCGGGAGGGCCTCCTTAAAGAGACCCAGTACTTC.

The rearrangement joins TRBV10-3 to TRBJ1-1, with a possible D match to TRBD1 (5 bases). The CDR3 runs to 15 residues. V was cut by 3 bases and J by 1 base, with 12 bases left in between. Germline CDR1 reads ENHRY; CDR2 reads SYGVKD. This CDR3 reads CAISDRGRSNTEAFF. The CDR3 DNA reads TGTGCCATCAGTGACCGGGGACGCTCGAACACTGAAGCTTTCTTT.

The V gene is TRBV29-1, the J gene TRBJ1-5; D is unresolved. The CDR3 runs to 14 residues. The ends were cut back, 4 bases at V and 0 bases at J, with 10 bases in the middle. Germline V lookup: CDR1 SQVTM, CDR2 ANQGSEA. CDR3 coding DNA: TGCAGCGTTGCTGGGATCGATAGCAATCAGCCCCAGCATTTT. It specifies CSVAGIDSNQPQHF.

The V gene is TRBV10-3, the J gene TRBJ1-1; possible D gene TRBD1, 5 bases. V gave up 6 bases and J gave up 9 bases, with 20 bases separating them. There are 14 residues in the CDR3. Germline CDR1 ENHRY, CDR2 SYGVKD. CDR3 sequence (DNA): TGTGCCATCAGCCTGGTCTTAGGGGTTCAGCAAGCTTTCTTT. Its protein is CAISLVLGVQQAFF.

In its sample, this clone was seen once. The rearrangement joins TRBV4-3 to TRBJ1-1; maybe TRBD1 (5 bases). Germline CDR1 reads LGHNA; CDR2 reads YSLEER. The ends were cut back, 1 base at V and 1 base at J, with 10 bases in the middle. There are 15 residues in the CDR3. The CDR3 sequence is CASSQGRQTNTEAFF. The CDR3 DNA reads TGCGCCAGCAGCCAAGGGAGACAGACGAACACTGAAGCTTTCTTT.

V is TRBV10-2 and J is TRBJ1-1; D is unresolved. Trimming stripped 5 bases from V and 1 base from J, with 11 bases between. This CDR3 spans 14 amino acids. CDR1 is WSHSY and CDR2 is SAAADI in the germline V gene. The CDR3 reads CASSRDIGNTEAFF. CDR3 nucleotide sequence: TGCGCCAGCAGTAGGGATATCGGGAACACTGAAGCTTTCTTT.